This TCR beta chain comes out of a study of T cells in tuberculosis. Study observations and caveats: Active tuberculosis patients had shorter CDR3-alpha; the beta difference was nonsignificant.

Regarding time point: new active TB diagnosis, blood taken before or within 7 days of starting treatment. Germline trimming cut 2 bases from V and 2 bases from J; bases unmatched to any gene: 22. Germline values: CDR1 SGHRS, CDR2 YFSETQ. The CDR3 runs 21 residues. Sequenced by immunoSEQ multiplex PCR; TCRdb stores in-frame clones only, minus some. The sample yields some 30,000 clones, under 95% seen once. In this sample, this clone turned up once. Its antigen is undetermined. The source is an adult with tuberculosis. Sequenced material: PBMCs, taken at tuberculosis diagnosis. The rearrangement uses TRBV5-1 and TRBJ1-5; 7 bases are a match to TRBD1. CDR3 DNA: TGCGCCAGCAGCTTTCAAAATTCAAGACAGGGAAGGTCGTTTGGCAATCAGCCCCAGCATTTT. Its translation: CASSFQNSRQGRSFGNQPQHF. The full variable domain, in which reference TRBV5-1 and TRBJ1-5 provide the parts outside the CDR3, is KAGVTQTPRYLIKTRGQQVTLSCSPISGHRSVSWYQQTPGQGLQFLFEYFSETQRNKGNFPGRFSGRQFSNSRSEMNVSTLELGDSALYLCASSFQNSRQGRSFGNQPQHFGDGTRLSIL.